This T cell receptor beta chain was captured in a study of CXCR3-negative and CXCR3-positive naive CD8 T cells. Study in general: Libraries each contributed about 1.5 +/- 0.3 million TRB reads, for approximately 130 million in total.

Looked up from germline, CDR1 is SGHAT and CDR2 is FQNNGV. The CDR3 sequence is 14 residues long. Those CD8+ T cells considered naive were CD45RO-CCR7+CD27+CD95-. Regarding the study as a whole: Both naive subsets, CXCR3-negative and CXCR3-positive, displayed similar TRBV-TRBJ usage, unlike memory cells. TRB CDR3s of CXCR3-positive naive cells were more hydrophobic than those of CXCR3-negative naive cells. Both naive subsets showed comparably high diversity, and memory CD8+ cells showed much lower diversity.

Via 5' RACE with UMI labels, TRB cDNA libraries were prepared. TCRdb reprocessed the 5' RACE reads and stores each CDR3 protein as one record, lacking DNA. The specimen's table records about 120,000 distinct CDR3 sequences. Notes on this clonotype: The target antigen is unknown.

Input material: naive CXCR3+ CD8+ T cells from blood. Sample subset: CD45RO-CCR7+CD27+CD95- naive CD8+ T cells expressing CXCR3 (TNR3+). This receptor was obtained from a human donor in good health. Some clones in this sample may be carry-over from other donors' samples. The chain joins TRBV11-2 to TRBJ2-7. CDR3 residues: CASKRAGALYEQYF.